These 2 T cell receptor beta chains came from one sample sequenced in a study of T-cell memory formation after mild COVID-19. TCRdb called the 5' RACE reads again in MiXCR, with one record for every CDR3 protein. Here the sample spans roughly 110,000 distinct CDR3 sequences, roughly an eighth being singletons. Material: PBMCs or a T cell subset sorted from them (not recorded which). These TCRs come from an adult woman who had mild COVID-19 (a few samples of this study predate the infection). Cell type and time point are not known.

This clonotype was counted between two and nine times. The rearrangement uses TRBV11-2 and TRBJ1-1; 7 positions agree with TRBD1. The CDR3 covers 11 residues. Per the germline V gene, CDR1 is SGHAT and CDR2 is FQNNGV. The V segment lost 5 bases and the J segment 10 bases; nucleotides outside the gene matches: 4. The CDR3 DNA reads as TGTGCCAGCAGCCCACGGACAGGAGCTTTCTTT. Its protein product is CASSPRTGAFF.

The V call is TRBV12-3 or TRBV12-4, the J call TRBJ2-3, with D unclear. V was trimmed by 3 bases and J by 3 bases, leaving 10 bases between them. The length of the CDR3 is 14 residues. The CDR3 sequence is CASSLIAITDTQYF. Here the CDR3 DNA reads TGTGCCAGCAGTTTGATAGCTATAACAGATACGCAGTATTTT.